This TCR beta chain was documented in a study of cytomegalovirus exposure and HLA in healthy donors. Study-level points and caveats: Subsequent analysis of the roughly 120 validation repertoires found a tendency for first-cohort TCR clusters to co-occur.

The assay was immunoSEQ multiplex PCR, and TCRdb's table has in-frame clones only and misses some. The repertoire includes fewer than 200,000 clones, 85% of them detected once, and approximately 16% sits in the top ten. This CDR3 has 15 residues. From germline, CDR1 is MGHRA and CDR2 YSYEKL. Trimming removed 4 bases from V and 5 bases from J, with 17 bases in between. With regard to this clone: The antigen is undetermined.

This sequence was found in a man aged 18 to 29 in good health and CMV-seropositive. The material sequenced was PBMCs. The rearrangement joins TRBV4-1 to TRBJ1-1, with D possibly TRBD1 on 5 matching bases. The CDR3 DNA sequence: TGCGCCAGCAGCCTACGGGAAGGAGGGGAAACTGAAGCTTTCTTT. This gives the protein CASSLREGGETEAFF.